The 11 T cell receptor beta chains given below trace back to one sample, sequenced in a study of cytomegalovirus exposure and HLA in healthy donors. The primer mix had 60 Vbeta and 13 Jbeta primers. TCRdb keeps only in-frame clones here, not all; method: immunoSEQ multiplex PCR. This sample has about 97,000 clones, with about 69% found just once. Material: PBMCs. Receptor source: a human donor in good health.

The V and J genes are TRBV25-1 and TRBJ1-4; D remains ambiguous. The CDR3 spans 16 residues. Trimming stripped 0 bases from V and 0 bases from J, with 8 bases between. Germline CDR1 and CDR2: MGHDK and SYGVNS. The CDR3 region is CASSEYGESTNEKLFF. CDR3 sequence (DNA): TGTGCCAGCAGTGAATATGGGGAGTCAACTAATGAAAAACTGTTTTTT. The full variable domain, in which reference TRBV25-1 and TRBJ1-4 provide the parts outside the CDR3, is EADIYQTPRYLVIGTGKKITLECSQTMGHDKMYWYQQDPGMELHLIHYSYGVNSTEKGDLSSESTVSRIRTEHFPLTLESARPSHTSQYLCASSEYGESTNEKLFFGSGTQLSVL.

DNA for the CDR3: TGTGCCAGCAGTAGAGGGGGGAGGGCCCGAGATACGCAGTATTTT. This gives the protein CASSRGGRARDTQYF. The genes are TRBV6-6 and TRBJ2-3; maybe TRBD2 (7 bases). V dropped 5 bases and J dropped 5 bases, with 17 bases sitting between them. Germline lookup yields CDR1 MNHNY and CDR2 SVGAGI (reference sequence). The CDR3 sequence is 15 residues long.

CDR3 sequence (DNA): TGCGCCAGCAGGCCGGACAGGGGTCCCTACGAGCAGTACTTC. Residues: CASRPDRGPYEQYF. V gene TRBV5-1 combines with J gene TRBJ2-7, with 9 positions matching TRBD1. The length of the CDR3 is 14 residues. The V gene's germline CDR1 is SGHRS and CDR2 YFSETQ. V gave up 5 bases and J gave up 2 bases; unmatched junction bases: 5.

The chain has TRBV6-5 and TRBJ1-5; 11 bases are a match to TRBD1. The CDR3 extends over 14 amino acids. Trimming took 6 bases from V and 7 from J; bases not matched to a gene: 5. Germline lookup yields CDR1 MNHEY and CDR2 SVGAGI. CDR3 amino acids: CASSSDRGHQPQHF. CDR3 nucleotide sequence: TGTGCCAGCAGCTCGGACAGGGGGCACCAGCCCCAGCATTTT.

This chain uses TRBV5-1 with TRBJ2-5; tentatively, D is TRBD1 (6 bases). Germline-derived CDR1 and CDR2 are SGHRS and YFSETQ. The V end lost 5 bases, the J end lost 1 base, and 9 bases lay between the germline ends. The CDR3 consists of 13 residues. CDR3 in amino acids: CASRRDTQETQYF. DNA for the CDR3: TGCGCCAGCAGGAGGGACACCCAAGAGACCCAGTACTTC.

The sample holds one count of this clone. This chain connects TRBV30 to TRBJ2-6; 10 bases are shared with TRBD1. In germline, CDR1 is GTSNPN, CDR2 SVGIG (reference sequence). This CDR3 comprises 16 residues. With 5 bases clipped from V and 5 bases from J, the junction kept 9 bases outside the gene matches. The CDR3: CAWGQGVMVRANVLTF. CDR3 nucleotide sequence: TGTGCCTGGGGACAGGGGGTCATGGTGAGGGCCAACGTCCTGACTTTC.

The chain uses TRBV2 and TRBJ2-7; 7 nucleotides line up with TRBD1. CDR1 is SNHLY and CDR2 is FYNNEI in the germline V gene. CDR3 size: 14 residues. Losses at the gene ends were 9 bases for V and 0 bases for J; bases not matched to a gene: 8. CDR3 DNA: TGTGCCAGTCAGAGATGGGACAGCTCCTACGAGCAGTACTTC. Its translation: CASQRWDSSYEQYF.

The chain joins TRBV18 to TRBJ2-5; the match to TRBD1 covers 8 bases. The CDR3 is made up of 15 amino acids. Germline values: CDR1 KGHSH, CDR2 LQKENI. Germline trimming cut 8 bases from V and 4 bases from J; bases unmatched to any gene: 12. This CDR3 reads CASINPGRGLETQYF. The CDR3 DNA sequence: TGTGCCAGCATCAACCCCGGCAGGGGGCTAGAGACCCAGTACTTC.

The chain couples TRBV7-3 to TRBJ2-3; 14 bases are shared with TRBD2. In germline, CDR1 is SGHTA, CDR2 FQGTGA. V lost 5 bases and J lost 4; bases outside the gene matches: 5. This CDR3 region has 16 residues. The CDR3 region is CASSRAGLAGADTQYF. CDR3 DNA: TGTGCCAGCAGCCGAGCGGGACTAGCGGGAGCAGATACGCAGTATTTT.

The gene calls are TRBV7-9 and TRBJ2-1; D gene ambiguous. V lost 5 bases and J lost 2, with 16 bases in between. This CDR3 contains 16 residues. The germline gives CDR1 SEHNR, CDR2 FQNEAQ (reference sequence). CDR3 region: CASSQKNYSPYNEQFF. As DNA, the CDR3 is TGTGCCAGCAGCCAGAAAAATTATTCCCCCTACAATGAGCAGTTCTTC.

The chain recombines TRBV10-3 with TRBJ2-7; 14 nucleotides agree with TRBD2. CDR1 is ENHRY and CDR2 is SYGVKD in the germline V gene. The V segment lost 0 bases and the J segment 3 bases; nucleotides outside the gene matches: 1. The CDR3 consists of 16 residues. This CDR3 reads CAISESGTSGSYEQYF. Here the CDR3 DNA reads TGTGCCATCAGTGAGTCCGGGACTAGCGGGAGCTACGAGCAGTACTTC.